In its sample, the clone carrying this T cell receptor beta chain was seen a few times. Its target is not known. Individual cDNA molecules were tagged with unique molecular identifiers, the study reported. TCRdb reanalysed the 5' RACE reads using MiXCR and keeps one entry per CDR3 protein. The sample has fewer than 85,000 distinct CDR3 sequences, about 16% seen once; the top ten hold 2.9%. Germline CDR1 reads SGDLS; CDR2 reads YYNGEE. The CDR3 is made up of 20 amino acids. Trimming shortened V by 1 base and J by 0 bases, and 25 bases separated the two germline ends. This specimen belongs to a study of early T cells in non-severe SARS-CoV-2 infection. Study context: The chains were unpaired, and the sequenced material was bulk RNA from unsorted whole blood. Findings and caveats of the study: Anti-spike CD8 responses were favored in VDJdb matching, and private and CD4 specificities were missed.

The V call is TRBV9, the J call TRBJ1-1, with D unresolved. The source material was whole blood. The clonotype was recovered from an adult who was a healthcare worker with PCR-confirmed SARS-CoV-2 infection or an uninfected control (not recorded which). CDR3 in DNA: TGTGCCAGCAGCGTATCCCCCCGGCCCTTGGCCGATGGAATGAACACTGAAGCTTTCTTT. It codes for CASSVSPRPLADGMNTEAFF.